This passage covers 23 T cell receptor beta chains from one sample sequenced in a study of radiotherapy plus CTLA-4 blockade in lung cancer. Sequenced by immunoSEQ multiplex PCR; TCRdb stores in-frame clones only, minus some. Seen here are tens of thousands of clones, more than 60% observed once, and the top ten hold 9.8%. The material was peripheral blood, obtained from a patient treated with radiotherapy plus ipilimumab. These TCRs come from a human donor with non-small cell lung cancer who had stable disease on radiotherapy plus ipilimumab.

The chain combines TRBV28 with TRBJ1-2, with D uncertain. Germline V gene sequence: CDR1 MDHEN, CDR2 SYDVKM. The CDR3 is made up of 13 amino acids. Trimming stripped 6 bases from V and 3 bases from J, with 11 bases between. The DNA of the CDR3 is TGTGCCAGCAGGCTGAGGCCGGACTATGGCTACACCTTC. Its protein is CASRLRPDYGYTF.

V gene TRBV19 combines with J gene TRBJ2-5, with D perhaps matching TRBD1 (6 bases). The CDR3 loop spans 16 amino acids. Germline V gene data show CDR1 as LNHDA and CDR2 as SQIVND (reference sequence). Trimming cost V 3 bases and J 7 bases, with 21 bases left between them. The CDR3 loop is CASSIAATGIEGTQYF. The CDR3 bases are TGTGCCAGTAGTATTGCGGCCACAGGGATAGAGGGGACCCAGTACTTC.

The chain combines TRBV10-2 with TRBJ2-1; D is unclear. The length of the CDR3 is 15 residues. Germline V gene sequence: CDR1 WSHSY, CDR2 SAAADI. V was clipped by 1 base and J by 0 bases, with 7 bases between them. The CDR3 coding sequence is TGCGCCAGCAGTGAGTTGGGCAGCTCCTACAATGAGCAGTTCTTC. Encoded protein: CASSELGSSYNEQFF.

This clone was seen more than once but under ten times. Germline is not matched at one junction end, which may reflect a read error. The chain couples TRBV5-6 to TRBJ1-2; perhaps TRBD1 as D (6 bases). Germline V gene data show CDR1 as SGHDT and CDR2 as YYEEEE. This CDR3 region has 12 residues. DNA for the CDR3: TGTGCCAGCAGCTTGGTGCAGGGGAGACCTATCTTC. Protein product: CASSLVQGRPIF.

CDR3 in amino acids: CASSHRGRLGNEQFF. CDR3 nucleotide sequence: TGTGCCAGCAGCCACAGGGGTCGCCTGGGCAATGAGCAGTTCTTC. This rearrangement joins TRBV11-3 to TRBJ2-1, with 7 bases identical to TRBD1. The V gene end was trimmed by 5 bases and the J gene end by 6 bases; junction bases not matched to a gene: 10. The CDR3 runs to 15 residues. Per the germline V gene, CDR1 is SGHNT and CDR2 is YENEEA.

This clone appeared a few times. The J gene is TRBJ2-7, the V gene TRBV6-5, with TRBD1 identical over 7 bases. The CDR3 is 15 amino acids. Germline lookup yields CDR1 MNHEY and CDR2 SVGAGI. After removal of 7 bases from V and 3 bases from J, the junction contained 12 bases not matched to a gene. The CDR3 here is CASTGTALQGYEQYF. CDR3 bases: TGTGCCAGCACTGGGACAGCCTTACAAGGCTACGAGCAGTACTTC.

This chain links TRBV10-3 with TRBJ2-1; D unresolved. The CDR3 sequence is 11 residues long. V was pared by 8 bases and J by 7 bases, with 9 bases between. Germline CDR1 and CDR2: ENHRY and SYGVKD. CDR3 residues: CAIRKENEQFF. CDR3 bases: TGTGCCATCCGTAAAGAGAATGAGCAGTTCTTC.

This clone was detected only a few times. This chain uses TRBV6-5 with TRBJ1-2; 7 bases align to TRBD1. The CDR3 runs to 13 residues. Germline V gene sequence: CDR1 MNHEY, CDR2 SVGAGI. V lost 4 bases, J lost 2 bases, and 1 base stayed unmatched. The CDR3 reads CASSWTGNYGYTF. The CDR3 nucleotides are TGTGCCAGCAGTTGGACAGGCAACTATGGCTACACCTTC.

The chain has TRBV19 and TRBJ2-3, with 13 positions matching TRBD2. This CDR3 has 17 residues. CDR1 is LNHDA and CDR2 is SQIVND in the germline V gene (reference sequence). With 4 bases clipped from V and 5 bases from J, the junction kept 9 bases outside the gene matches. CDR3 residues: CASSRGTSGTRGDTQYF. DNA for the CDR3: TGTGCCAGTAGTAGGGGGACTAGCGGGACTCGTGGAGATACGCAGTATTTT.

The V and J genes are TRBV29-1 and TRBJ1-2; 8 bases line up with TRBD1. In germline, CDR1 is SQVTM, CDR2 ANQGSEA. V gave up 6 bases and J gave up 2 bases; unmatched junction bases: 5. The CDR3 is 13 amino acids. The DNA for the CDR3 is TGCAGCGTCAGTGACAGGGGCAACTATGGCTACACCTTC. Its protein is CSVSDRGNYGYTF.

The gene calls are TRBV5-1 and TRBJ1-6; 7 nucleotides match TRBD1. The CDR3 sequence is 14 residues long. The J segment lost 9 bases and the V segment lost 1 base, leaving 4 bases of the junction unmatched. Germline CDR1 is SGHRS and CDR2 is YFSETQ. CDR3 bases: TGCGCCAGCAGCTTGCGGGACAGCAGTTCACCCCTCCACTTT. As protein: CASSLRDSSSPLHF.

The rearrangement links TRBV2 to TRBJ1-5; the D gene is possibly TRBD1 (5 bases). Trimming removed 6 bases at V and 5 bases at J, with 11 bases between. The CDR3 totals 13 residues. Germline V lookup: CDR1 SNHLY, CDR2 FYNNEI. For the CDR3, the DNA is TGTGCCAGCAGACGTCAGGGATATCAGCCCCAGCATTTT. It codes for CASRRQGYQPQHF.

The gene calls are TRBV29-1 and TRBJ2-7; TRBD2 is a possible D gene (7 bases). The CDR3 is 13 amino acids. V lost 5 bases and J 3 bases, leaving 14 bases between the germline ends. In germline, CDR1 is SQVTM, CDR2 ANQGSEA. Here the CDR3 reads CSVSGTSFYEQYF. CDR3 DNA sequence: TGCAGCGTTAGCGGGACATCTTTCTACGAGCAGTACTTC.

The rearrangement links TRBV30 to TRBJ1-2, with 8 bases aligning to TRBD1. V gave up 7 bases and J gave up 4 bases; unmatched junction bases: 14. The germline V gene encodes CDR1 GTSNPN and CDR2 SVGIG (reference sequence). The CDR3 totals 15 residues. CDR3 amino acids: CAFTPYLGQGYGYTF. In DNA form, the CDR3 reads TGTGCCTTCACCCCCTATCTCGGACAGGGCTATGGCTACACCTTC.

The chain joins TRBV6-6 to TRBJ2-5, with 9 bases matching TRBD1. The germline V gene has CDR1 MNHNY and CDR2 SVGAGI (reference sequence). V dropped 6 bases and J dropped 5; count of bases not matched to a gene: 4. The CDR3 sequence is 13 residues long. DNA of the CDR3: TGTGCCAGCAGGAGAGGACAGGGGGAGACCCAGTACTTC. It encodes CASRRGQGETQYF.

The rearrangement uses TRBV29-1 and TRBJ2-5, with 11 bases matching TRBD1. Germline-derived CDR1 and CDR2 are SQVTM and ANQGSEA. J gave up 4 bases and V 5 bases, and 6 bases lay outside the gene matches. The CDR3 totals 14 residues. CDR3 sequence: CSVHGQGARETQYF. As DNA, the CDR3 is TGCAGCGTTCACGGACAGGGGGCCAGAGAGACCCAGTACTTC.

The chain has TRBV7-6 and TRBJ2-3, with TRBD2 matching over 9 bases. The J segment lost 5 bases and the V segment lost 1 base, leaving 4 bases of the junction unmatched. This CDR3 contains 15 residues. Germline CDR1 and CDR2: SGHVS and FNYEAQ. The CDR3 bases are TGTGCCAGCAGCTTAGTGGGCGGGGGGGAAGATACGCAGTATTTT. It codes for CASSLVGGGEDTQYF.

As regards this clone: The junction departs from the called germline gene at one end, perhaps through a read error. The chain employs TRBV5-1 and TRBJ1-1; D call uncertain. The CDR3 totals 14 residues. Germline loops: CDR1 SGHRS, CDR2 YFSETQ. CDR3 nucleotide sequence: TGCGCCAGCAGCTTGGGAGGGAGTGGTACTGAAGCTTCCTTT. It codes for CASSLGGSGTEASF.

The chain uses TRBV13 and TRBJ1-2; D gene ambiguous. Germline loops: CDR1 PRHDT, CDR2 FYEKMQ (reference sequence). The V gene lost 3 bases and the J gene lost 0 bases, with 8 bases spanning the gap. The CDR3 totals 14 residues. The CDR3 region is CASSFAGANYGYTF. The CDR3 DNA is TGTGCCAGCAGCTTTGCCGGAGCTAACTATGGCTACACCTTC. The complete variable domain, with remaining parts taken from reference TRBV13 and TRBJ1-2, reads AAGVIQSPRHLIKEKRETATLKCYPIPRHDTVYWYQQGPGQDPQFLISFYEKMQSDKGSIPDRFSAQQFSDYHSELNMSSLELGDSALYFCASSFAGANYGYTFGSGTRLTVV.

For the CDR3, the DNA is TGTGCCAGCAGCTCGCAAGAGGACAGGGCCTATGGCTACACCTTC. This encodes CASSSQEDRAYGYTF. The gene calls are TRBV7-9 and TRBJ1-2; TRBD1 matches 8 bases. This CDR3 is built from 15 residues. Germline V gene data show CDR1 as SEHNR and CDR2 as FQNEAQ (reference sequence). V shed 4 bases and J 4 bases; nucleotides not matched to a gene: 8.

The rearrangement uses TRBV2 and TRBJ2-7, with a possible D match to TRBD2 (5 bases). Deletions cut 4 bases from V and 1 base from J, with 11 bases between. The CDR3 spans 14 residues. The V gene's germline CDR1 is SNHLY and CDR2 FYNNEI. CDR3 DNA sequence: TGTGCCAGCAGTGGGAGGCTGGGGTCCTACGAGCAGTACTTC. Translating gives CASSGRLGSYEQYF.

The V call is TRBV5-1, the J call TRBJ2-2; a possible D gene is TRBD1 (5 bases). Trimming removed 5 bases from V and 5 bases from J, with 13 bases in between. The CDR3 sequence is 14 residues long. Germline V gene lookup returns CDR1 SGHRS and CDR2 YFSETQ. The DNA for the CDR3 is TGCGCCAGCAGTTTAGGGGATGAAACCGGGGAGCTGTTTTTT. This gives the protein CASSLGDETGELFF.

The count of this clone is one. The chain employs TRBV19 and TRBJ2-5; perhaps TRBD1 as D (6 bases). CDR1 is LNHDA and CDR2 is SQIVND in the germline V gene (reference sequence). Trimming removed 6 bases at V and 5 bases at J, with 16 bases between. The CDR3 length is 14 residues. In nucleotides, the CDR3 is TGTGCCAGTAGGGGTCTGACAGGTCGGGAGACCCAGTACTTC. Its translation is CASRGLTGRETQYF.